This T cell receptor (beta chain) emerged from a study of metastatic and nonmetastatic thyroid tumors. The length of the CDR3 is 13 residues. V lost 5 bases and J 8 bases, leaving 13 bases between the germline ends. Germline V CDR1 and CDR2: SGHAT, FQNNGV. This clone has ten or more counts. No patient received treatment before thyroid surgery. TCRdb re-clonotyped the PCR reads via MiXCR. The sample yields tens of thousands of clones, about 18% seen once. This clonotype was obtained from a male donor with papillary thyroid cancer or a benign thyroid nodule (not recorded which). Some clones in this sample may be carry-over from other donors' samples. V gene TRBV11-2 combines with J gene TRBJ2-1; D not certain. The material sequenced was blood. This CDR3 reads CASSPGLIYEQFF. The CDR3 DNA reads TGTGCCAGCAGCCCCGGTCTGATCTATGAGCAGTTCTTC.